What follows are 17 T cell receptor beta chains derived from one specimen sequenced in a study of OX40 agonist ivuxolimab in advanced cancers. Here immunoSEQ multiplex PCR was the method, and the copy in TCRdb shows in-frame clones only, minus some. The sample shows 20,000 to 25,000 clones, approximately 81% of them seen only once. The sample consisted of CD4+ or CD8+ T cells sorted from blood, taken in a trial of the OX40 agonist ivuxolimab. The receptors come from an adult with an advanced solid tumor such as melanoma, head and neck, liver or kidney cancer.

This chain joins TRBV4-2 and TRBJ2-1; 8 bases match TRBD2. V shed 0 bases and J 0 bases; nucleotides not matched to a gene: 13. The CDR3 is made up of 20 amino acids. Germline-derived CDR1 and CDR2 are LGHNA and YNFKEQ. This CDR3 reads CASSQDGLAGYRYSYNEQFF. The CDR3 DNA reads as TGTGCCAGCAGCCAAGATGGCCTAGCGGGCTACCGTTACTCCTACAATGAGCAGTTCTTC.

The V gene is TRBV7-8, the J gene TRBJ2-1; D is unclear. Trimming took 1 base from V and 12 from J, leaving 10 bases between them. This CDR3 comprises 12 residues. CDR1 and CDR2 (germline): SGHVS, FQNEAQ. CDR3 in amino acids: CASSLDSPSQFF. In nucleotides, the CDR3 is TGTGCCAGCAGCTTAGATTCCCCTTCGCAGTTCTTC.

The chain carries TRBV27 and TRBJ2-2; D uncertain. CDR1 is MNHEY, CDR2 SMNVEV, per germline (reference sequence). The CDR3 has 15 residues. Trimming took 4 bases from V and 6 from J, leaving 15 bases between them. The CDR3: CASSSSPGWAGELFF. For the CDR3, the DNA is TGTGCCAGCAGTTCCTCGCCGGGCTGGGCCGGGGAGCTGTTTTTT.

The V and J genes are TRBV6-1 and TRBJ2-7; unclear D gene. V was pared by 2 bases and J by 0 bases, with 5 bases between. This CDR3 region has 13 residues. Looked up from germline, CDR1 is MNHNS and CDR2 is SASEGT. The CDR3 DNA reads as TGTGCCAGCAGTGAAAAGGGCTCCTACGAGCAGTACTTC. Translated, it gives CASSEKGSYEQYF.

The chain is built from TRBV28 and TRBJ1-2; TRBD1 is a possible D gene (5 bases). V lost 10 bases and J lost 1, with 16 bases in between. Looked up from germline, CDR1 is MDHEN and CDR2 is SYDVKM. This CDR3 has 14 residues. This CDR3 reads CATSETGGNYGYTF. CDR3 DNA sequence: TGTGCCACCTCCGAAACCGGGGGTAACTATGGCTACACCTTC.

CDR3 amino acids: CASSIPGQGLSNQPQHF. CDR3 sequence (DNA): TGTGCCAGTAGTATCCCCGGACAGGGTCTTAGCAATCAGCCCCAGCATTTT. V is TRBV19 and J is TRBJ1-5; TRBD1 matches 8 bases. The CDR3 loop spans 17 amino acids. Looked up from germline, CDR1 is LNHDA and CDR2 is SQIVND (reference sequence). J was trimmed by 0 bases and V by 3 bases; bases with no gene match: 7.

This chain joins TRBV2 and TRBJ2-4; D unresolved. This CDR3 is built from 11 residues. Germline V lookup: CDR1 SNHLY, CDR2 FYNNEI. Trimming shortened V by 3 bases and J by 10 bases, and 7 bases separated the two germline ends. CDR3 sequence reads: CASSDGRIQYF. The CDR3 DNA sequence: TGTGCCAGCAGTGACGGAAGGATTCAGTACTTC.

This clone is a singleton in its sample. This chain connects TRBV9 to TRBJ1-2; D may be TRBD1 (5 bases). The germline gives CDR1 SGDLS, CDR2 YYNGEE. Trimming took off 2 bases at V and 3 bases at J, with 11 bases between the two ends. This CDR3 comprises 14 residues. The CDR3 sequence is CASSVRGGDYGYTF. DNA for the CDR3: TGTGCCAGCAGCGTTCGGGGAGGGGACTATGGCTACACCTTC.

The count of this clone is one. CDR3 amino acids: CASSQTREFSEQYF. CDR3 coding DNA: TGCGCCAGCAGCCAAACGCGGGAGTTCTCCGAGCAGTACTTC. The gene calls are TRBV4-1 and TRBJ2-7, with 7 bases fitting TRBD2. V lost 2 bases and J lost 6; bases outside the gene matches: 7. Germline values: CDR1 MGHRA, CDR2 YSYEKL. The CDR3 totals 14 residues.

The chain uses TRBV11-1 and TRBJ2-1, with a possible D match to TRBD1 (6 bases). Germline assignment: CDR1 SGHAT and CDR2 FQDESV (reference sequence). V lost 2 bases to trimming and J lost 7 bases, with 15 bases between them. This CDR3 has 15 amino acids. DNA for the CDR3: TGTGCCAGCAGCTTACATGGGGGCGCCCAGAATGAGCAGTTCTTC. Translating gives CASSLHGGAQNEQFF.

Only one count was recorded for this clone. The chain carries TRBV7-2 and TRBJ2-1; 12 bases match TRBD2. Trimming took 3 bases from V and 13 from J; bases not matched to a gene: 4. The germline gives CDR1 SGHTA, CDR2 FQGNSA. CDR3 size: 13 residues. CDR3 amino acids: CASSLQTSGSQFF. DNA for the CDR3: TGTGCCAGCAGCTTGCAGACTAGCGGGAGTCAGTTCTTC.

The chain employs TRBV2 and TRBJ2-7, with TRBD1 identical over 9 bases. The germline gives CDR1 SNHLY, CDR2 FYNNEI. The CDR3 sequence is 13 residues long. The junction had 4 bases not matched to a gene; V was cut back by 4 bases and J by 6 bases. The CDR3 spells CASSGDRALEQYF. In DNA form, the CDR3 reads TGTGCCAGCAGTGGGGACAGGGCACTCGAGCAGTACTTC.

The V call is TRBV6-6, the J call TRBJ2-7; tentatively, D is TRBD1 (8 bases). V was pared by 11 bases and J by 4 bases, with 18 bases between. The CDR3 has 13 amino acids. Germline V gene sequence: CDR1 MNHNY, CDR2 SVGAGI (reference sequence). The CDR3 sequence is CADRYRGGYEQYF. For the CDR3, the DNA is TGTGCCGACCGCTACAGGGGGGGGTACGAGCAGTACTTC.

The J gene is TRBJ2-5, the V gene TRBV5-4; 10 nucleotides agree with TRBD2. The germline V gene encodes CDR1 SGHNT and CDR2 YYREEE (reference sequence). The CDR3 is 17 residues long. The V gene end was trimmed by 0 bases and the J gene end by 5 bases; junction bases not matched to a gene: 10. CDR3 sequence reads: CASSLARLAGVLETQYF. CDR3 coding DNA: TGTGCCAGCAGCTTGGCCAGGCTAGCGGGAGTACTGGAGACCCAGTACTTC.

This chain joins TRBV7-3 and TRBJ2-7; D tentatively reads TRBD1 or TRBD2 (8 bases each). The CDR3 covers 16 residues. Trimming removed 5 bases from V and 3 bases from J, with 20 bases in between. Germline V gives CDR1 SGHTA, CDR2 FQGTGA. CDR3 nucleotide sequence: TGTGCCAGCAGCCCGGGGGGGACAGGCTTACTCTACGAGCAGTACTTC. It is translated as CASSPGGTGLLYEQYF. The full variable domain, in which reference TRBV7-3 and TRBJ2-7 provide the parts outside the CDR3, is GAGVSQTPSNKVTEKGKYVELRCDPISGHTALYWYRQSLGQGPEFLIYFQGTGAADDSGLPNDRFFAVRPEGSVSTLKIQRTERGDSAVYLCASSPGGTGLLYEQYFGPGTRLTVT.

This clone was recorded only once. The V gene is TRBV7-9, the J gene TRBJ2-5; 10 bases line up with TRBD2. The CDR3 is 16 residues long. V dropped 0 bases and J dropped 1; count of bases not matched to a gene: 2. The germline CDR1 and CDR2 sequences are SEHNR and FQNEAQ (reference sequence). The CDR3 loop is CASSLASGGAQETQYF. CDR3 DNA: TGTGCCAGCAGCTTAGCGAGCGGGGGGGCCCAAGAGACCCAGTACTTC.

This rearrangement joins TRBV7-7 to TRBJ2-2; D uncertain. The V gene lost 3 bases and the J gene lost 7 bases, with 9 bases spanning the gap. The CDR3 runs 13 residues. Germline loops: CDR1 SSHAT, CDR2 FNYEAQ (reference sequence). The CDR3, as DNA: TGTGCCAGCAGCTTTTCGTGGAACGGGGAGCTGTTTTTT. This codes for CASSFSWNGELFF. Combining the CDR3 with reference TRBV7-7 and TRBJ2-2 gives the whole variable domain GAGVSQSPRYKVTKRGQDVTLRCDPISSHATLYWYQQALGQGPEFLTYFNYEAQPDKSGLPSDRFSAERPEGSISTLTIQRTEQRDSAMYRCASSFSWNGELFFGEGSRLTVL.